A selection of T cell receptor beta chains follows, all from one sample in a study of blood T cell repertoires in COVID-19. TCRdb's table, derived via immunoSEQ multiplex PCR, lists solely in-frame clones and lacks some. The sample includes about 460,000 clones, less than 90% of them seen just once. The sample comprised PBMCs or T cells enriched from blood (not recorded which). The receptors derive from a woman aged 55-70 years who had recovered from COVID-19. CDR3s include the opening cysteine and the closing phenylalanine or tryptophan. Fields, in order: J gene, clone size, D gene, V gene, CDR3 protein, CDR3 DNA. D genes are given only for firm matches. Size values are once, few and many counts, or a class for expanded clones, and some rows have none.

J: TRBJ1-2; size: .; D: .; V: TRBV2; CDR3: CASSEAALSGYTF; DNA: TGTGCCAGCAGTGAAGCGGCCCTTTCCGGCTACACCTTC
J: TRBJ1-1; size: once; D: TRBD1; V: TRBV5-1; CDR3: CASSSEGAWTEAFF; DNA: TGCGCCAGCAGCTCCGAGGGGGCGTGGACTGAAGCTTTCTTT
J: TRBJ2-3; size: .; D: .; V: TRBV12-3/TRBV12-4; CDR3: CASSPQLKDTQYF; DNA: TGTGCCAGCAGCCCCCAACTTAAGGATACGCAGTATTTT
J: TRBJ2-7; size: .; D: TRBD1; V: TRBV5-1; CDR3: CASSLGGTGGIPYEQYF; DNA: TGCGCCAGCAGCTTGGGGGGGACAGGGGGTATCCCCTACGAGCAGTACTTC
J: TRBJ1-2; size: .; D: .; V: TRBV27; CDR3: CASRGRQVNNYGYTF; DNA: TGTGCCAGCAGGGGACGACAGGTCAATAACTATGGCTACACCTTC
J: TRBJ1-2; size: .; D: .; V: TRBV5-4; CDR3: CASSSRDKQANYGYTF; DNA: TGTGCCAGCAGCTCACGGGACAAACAAGCTAACTATGGCTACACCTTC
J: TRBJ1-3; size: .; D: TRBD1; V: TRBV5-1; CDR3: CASSLIGTGSSGNTIYF; DNA: TGCGCCAGCAGCTTGATCGGGACAGGGAGCTCTGGAAACACCATATATTTT
J: TRBJ1-3; size: .; D: .; V: TRBV3-1/TRBV3-2; CDR3: CASSPSSGNTIYF; DNA: TGTGCCAGCAGCCCCAGCTCTGGAAACACCATATATTTT
J: TRBJ2-7; size: .; D: .; V: TRBV27; CDR3: CASSPSRASEQYF; DNA: TGTGCCAGCAGTCCCTCGAGGGCTTCCGAGCAGTACTTC
J: TRBJ2-3; size: .; D: .; V: TRBV5-1; CDR3: CASSRLAADTQYF; DNA: TGCGCCAGCAGCCGCCTCGCGGCAGATACGCAGTATTTT
J: TRBJ1-2; size: .; D: TRBD1; V: TRBV28; CDR3: CASNRQGVHGYTF; DNA: TGTGCCAGCAACCGACAGGGGGTACATGGCTACACCTTC
J: TRBJ2-3; size: once; D: TRBD2; V: TRBV30; CDR3: CAWSVAGVVTDTQYF; DNA: TGTGCCTGGAGTGTAGCGGGGGTTGTTACAGATACGCAGTATTTT
J: TRBJ2-1; size: .; D: .; V: TRBV7-2; CDR3: CASSLGPSSSYNEQFF; DNA: TGTGCCAGCAGCTTAGGTCCTAGCAGCTCCTACAATGAGCAGTTCTTC
J: TRBJ1-4; size: .; D: TRBD1; V: TRBV5-1; CDR3: CASSLAVGQGSEKLFF; DNA: TGCGCCAGCAGCTTGGCCGTGGGACAGGGTAGCGAAAAACTGTTTTTT
J: TRBJ1-1; size: .; D: .; V: TRBV3-1/TRBV3-2; CDR3: CASSPSRVMNTEAFF; DNA: TGTGCCAGCAGCCCATCCAGGGTAATGAACACTGAAGCTTTCTTT
J: TRBJ2-7; size: .; D: TRBD2; V: TRBV5-1; CDR3: CASYPGGSAYEQYF; DNA: TGCGCCAGCTATCCCGGGGGGTCCGCCTACGAGCAGTACTTC
J: TRBJ1-5; size: .; D: TRBD1; V: TRBV5-1; CDR3: CASSLAGQGNQPQHF; DNA: TGCGCCAGCAGCTTGGCGGGACAGGGCAATCAGCCCCAGCATTTT
J: TRBJ1-6; size: once; D: .; V: TRBV5-6; CDR3: CASSLTGGQSPLHF; DNA: TGTGCCAGCAGCTTGACTGGGGGCCAGTCACCCCTCCACTTT
J: TRBJ2-3; size: .; D: TRBD2; V: TRBV10-3; CDR3: CAISESDGGAADTQYF; DNA: TGTGCCATCAGTGAGTCCGACGGGGGGGCGGCAGATACGCAGTATTTT
J: TRBJ2-5; size: .; D: TRBD2; V: TRBV4-1; CDR3: CASSQIGLAGKETQYF; DNA: TGCGCCAGCAGCCAGATTGGACTAGCGGGAAAAGAGACCCAGTACTTC
J: TRBJ1-2; size: .; D: TRBD1; V: TRBV7-9; CDR3: CASSPAHTGGRGYTF; DNA: TGTGCCAGCAGCCCTGCCCACACAGGGGGAAGGGGCTACACCTTC
J: TRBJ1-6; size: .; D: .; V: TRBV30; CDR3: CAWSVQNNSPLHF; DNA: TGTGCCTGGAGTGTACAGAATAATTCACCCCTCCACTTT
J: TRBJ2-7; size: .; D: .; V: TRBV5-1; CDR3: CASSLLGVSYEQYF; DNA: TGCGCCAGCAGCTTGCTAGGGGTCTCCTACGAGCAGTACTTC
J: TRBJ2-6; size: .; D: .; V: TRBV18; CDR3: CASSPTQAPFSGANVLTF; DNA: TGTGCCAGCTCACCAACACAGGCCCCTTTCTCTGGGGCCAACGTCCTGACTTTC
J: TRBJ1-3; size: .; D: .; V: TRBV2; CDR3: CASSPFSITIYF; DNA: TGTGCCAGCAGTCCCTTTAGTATCACCATATATTTT
J: TRBJ1-2; size: .; D: .; V: TRBV7-9; CDR3: CASSEYGQLYGYTF; DNA: TGTGCCAGCAGCGAATACGGACAGCTTTATGGCTACACCTTC
J: TRBJ2-3; size: .; D: .; V: TRBV20-1; CDR3: CSARSADTQYF; DNA: TGCAGTGCTAGGTCCGCAGATACGCAGTATTTT
J: TRBJ1-2; size: .; D: TRBD1; V: TRBV20-1; CDR3: CSASGQGVYGYTF; DNA: TGCAGTGCTAGTGGTCAGGGGGTATATGGCTACACCTTC
J: TRBJ2-5; size: once; D: .; V: TRBV27; CDR3: CASSLAPGSETQYF; DNA: TGTGCCAGCAGTTTAGCTCCAGGGTCGGAGACCCAGTACTTC
J: TRBJ2-3; size: .; D: .; V: TRBV3-1/TRBV3-2; CDR3: CASKVGRDTDTQYF; DNA: TGTGCCAGCAAGGTGGGCAGGGACACAGATACGCAGTATTTT
J: TRBJ2-3; size: .; D: TRBD2; V: TRBV3-1/TRBV3-2; CDR3: CASHGTSGGGSTDTQYF; DNA: TGTGCCAGCCACGGGACTAGCGGGGGCGGGAGCACAGATACGCAGTATTTT
J: TRBJ1-2; size: .; D: .; V: TRBV2; CDR3: CASSAPVGRGYGYTF; DNA: TGTGCCAGCAGTGCCCCTGTGGGCAGGGGCTATGGCTACACCTTC
J: TRBJ2-1; size: .; D: TRBD2; V: TRBV6-5; CDR3: CASSRPGGGDEQFF; DNA: TGTGCCAGCAGCCGCCCGGGGGGGGGCGATGAGCAGTTCTTC
J: TRBJ2-1; size: .; D: TRBD1; V: TRBV19; CDR3: CASGDRGYDEQFF; DNA: TGTGCCAGCGGGGACAGGGGGTATGATGAGCAGTTCTTC
J: TRBJ2-3; size: .; D: .; V: TRBV5-1; CDR3: CASSLRGSTDTQYF; DNA: TGCGCCAGCAGCTTGAGGGGGAGCACAGATACGCAGTATTTT
J: TRBJ1-1; size: .; D: .; V: TRBV7-9; CDR3: CASSPRLGNTEAFF; DNA: TGTGCCAGCAGCCCGCGGTTGGGGAACACTGAAGCTTTCTTT
J: TRBJ1-2; size: .; D: .; V: TRBV3-1/TRBV3-2; CDR3: CASSQGAGGNYGYTF; DNA: TGTGCCAGCAGCCAAGGCGCTGGGGGGAACTATGGCTACACCTTC
J: TRBJ2-4; size: .; D: TRBD2; V: TRBV7-2; CDR3: CASSPGIGGGAKNIQYF; DNA: TGTGCCAGCAGCCCCGGGATTGGCGGGGGGGCCAAAAACATTCAGTACTTC
J: TRBJ2-1; size: .; D: .; V: TRBV7-9; CDR3: CASSLGSGLGNNEQFF; DNA: TGTGCCAGCAGCTTAGGGTCAGGGTTGGGAAACAATGAGCAGTTCTTC
J: TRBJ1-5; size: once; D: TRBD1; V: TRBV2; CDR3: CASSARGQINQPQHF; DNA: TGTGCCAGCAGTGCTCGGGGACAGATTAATCAGCCCCAGCATTTT
J: TRBJ1-5; size: .; D: .; V: TRBV5-1; CDR3: CASSLTAGWNQPQHF; DNA: TGCGCCAGCAGCTTGACGGCAGGGTGGAATCAGCCCCAGCATTTT
J: TRBJ1-3; size: .; D: .; V: TRBV6-5; CDR3: CASSSLGGTGNTIYF; DNA: TGTGCCAGCAGTTCCCTTGGCGGGACCGGAAACACCATATATTTT
J: TRBJ1-1; size: .; D: TRBD1; V: TRBV5-8; CDR3: CASSSGQLNTEAFF; DNA: TGTGCCAGCAGCTCGGGACAGCTGAACACTGAAGCTTTCTTT
J: TRBJ1-2; size: .; D: .; V: TRBV5-6; CDR3: CASSFARADYTF; DNA: TGTGCCAGCAGCTTTGCCAGGGCAGACTACACCTTC
J: TRBJ2-1; size: .; D: .; V: TRBV27; CDR3: CASSLEGLNYNEQFF; DNA: TGTGCCAGCAGTTTAGAGGGATTGAACTACAATGAGCAGTTCTTC
J: TRBJ1-1; size: few; D: TRBD1; V: TRBV18; CDR3: CASSLTLTGGDTEAFF; DNA: TGTGCCAGCTCCCTTACCCTGACAGGGGGCGACACTGAAGCTTTCTTT
J: TRBJ1-4; size: .; D: .; V: TRBV10-1; CDR3: CASSWTVNEKLFF; DNA: TGCGCCAGCAGTTGGACAGTGAATGAAAAACTGTTTTTT
J: TRBJ2-3; size: .; D: TRBD2; V: TRBV6-5; CDR3: CASSYFSGTSTDTQYF; DNA: TGTGCCAGCAGTTACTTTAGCGGGACCAGCACAGATACGCAGTATTTT
J: TRBJ1-3; size: once; D: .; V: TRBV5-1; CDR3: CASSPGGSGNTIYF; DNA: TGCGCCAGCAGCCCTGGTGGGAGTGGAAACACCATATATTTT
J: TRBJ1-2; size: .; D: TRBD1; V: TRBV6-6; CDR3: CASSFSNPGTAYGYTF; DNA: TGTGCCAGCAGTTTTTCGAATCCCGGGACAGCCTATGGCTACACCTTC
J: TRBJ1-4; size: .; D: .; V: TRBV11-2; CDR3: CASSLDQGRYEKLFF; DNA: TGTGCCAGCAGCTTAGATCAGGGGCGTTATGAAAAACTGTTTTTT
J: TRBJ1-5; size: .; D: .; V: TRBV5-8; CDR3: CASSLGGLGQPQHF; DNA: TGTGCCAGCAGCTTGGGGGGCCTTGGTCAGCCCCAGCATTTT
J: TRBJ1-6; size: once; D: .; V: TRBV2; CDR3: CASSASEAANSPLHF; DNA: TGTGCCAGCAGCGCCTCTGAGGCGGCTAATTCACCCCTCCACTTT
J: TRBJ2-3; size: once; D: .; V: TRBV5-1; CDR3: CASSSGTLTDTQYF; DNA: TGCGCCAGCAGTTCCGGGACTCTCACAGATACGCAGTATTTT